A selection of T cell receptor beta chains follows, all from one sample in a study of T cell repertoires in cytomegalovirus infection. A single record per CDR3 protein comes from TCRdb applying MiXCR to the reads. The top ten clones hold roughly 13% of a sample with about 310,000 distinct CDR3 sequences, 25% of them seen once. Which antigens these TCRs recognize remains unknown. The specimen was cultured PBMCs, collected from culture after CMV antigen stimulation. The source of these receptors is a human donor in good health (CMV status not recorded). Some clones in this sample may be carry-over from other donors' samples. Each CDR3 is given with its conserved first and last residue. The D gene is left open where the match is weak. A clone size is listed for some rows: how often the clone was seen (once, few, many), or a class if it is expanded.

v_gene,d_gene,j_gene,abundance,CDR3aa,CDR3nt
TRBV12-3/TRBV12-4,TRBD1,TRBJ1-2,-,CASSPRDRVYSGGYTF,TGTGCCAGCAGTCCCCGGGACAGGGTGTATTCGGGTGGCTACACCTTC
TRBV7-6,TRBD1,TRBJ2-1,-,CASSLGTGQYEQFF,TGTGCCAGCAGCTTAGGGACAGGGCAGTATGAGCAGTTCTTC
TRBV7-2,TRBD2,TRBJ2-1,many,CASSLNGPSGYNEQFF,TGTGCCAGCAGCTTAAATGGGCCTAGCGGGTACAATGAGCAGTTCTTC
TRBV28,TRBD2,TRBJ2-1,once,CASSPSGRVDNEQFF,TGTGCCAGCAGCCCGAGCGGGAGGGTTGACAATGAGCAGTTCTTC
TRBV27,-,TRBJ1-6,-,CASSPQVSYNSPLHF,TGTGCCAGCAGTCCCCAGGTCTCCTATAATTCACCCCTCCACTTT
TRBV29-1,-,TRBJ1-1,-,CSVDTGRVTTEAFF,TGCAGCGTTGACACGGGCAGGGTGACCACTGAAGCTTTCTTT
TRBV7-2,TRBD2,TRBJ2-2,few,CASRLLAGAPGELFF,TGTGCCAGCAGGTTACTAGCGGGAGCTCCCGGGGAGCTGTTTTTT
TRBV11-3,-,TRBJ2-3,many,CASSLVSGDTDTQYF,TGTGCCAGCAGCTTAGTTTCAGGGGACACAGATACGCAGTATTTT
TRBV28,-,TRBJ1-3,few,CASTDQGAGNTIYF,TGTGCCAGCACCGATCAGGGTGCTGGAAACACCATATATTTT
TRBV6-1,-,TRBJ2-6,many,CASSEWSGRVSGANVLTF,TGTGCCAGCAGTGAGTGGAGCGGTAGGGTCTCTGGGGCCAACGTCCTGACTTTC
TRBV7-2,TRBD2,TRBJ2-2,-,CASSPRTSGSRGELFF,TGTGCCAGCAGCCCAAGGACTAGCGGGAGTAGGGGGGAGCTGTTTTTT